This TCR beta chain was sequenced during a study of blood T cell repertoires in COVID-19. Study summary: Acute and convalescent COVID-19 samples came from the United States, Italy and Spain. PBMCs, B-cell-depleted T cells, or T cells were the source of the cDNA or gDNA that made up the material.

Looked up from germline, CDR1 is LGHDT and CDR2 is YNNKEL (reference sequence). The CDR3 consists of 16 residues. The V gene end was trimmed by 4 bases and the J gene end by 0 bases; junction bases not matched to a gene: 4. Original processing methods: Amplification of reference gene primers was used by the study to estimate nucleated cell counts. The method was immunoSEQ multiplex PCR; TCRdb's version includes in-frame clones alone and lacks a portion of them. V and J calls and clone size follow that table, whereas D and trimming were derived from the DNA. The sample has approximately 300,000 clones; around 90% are singletons. Those enrolled, adults aged about 18 to 89 years, came from some 23 US areas.

The sequenced sample consisted of PBMCs or T cells enriched from blood (not recorded which). The clonotype comes from a man between 60 and 75 years old who had recovered from COVID-19. The chain uses TRBV3-1 (or the pseudogene TRBV3-2) and TRBJ1-1; 11 bases line up with TRBD1. CDR3 loop: CASSLRTGGMNTEAFF. For the CDR3, the DNA is TGTGCCAGCAGCCTAAGGACAGGGGGCATGAACACTGAAGCTTTCTTT.